The T cell receptor (beta chain) under discussion was sequenced for a study of human thymus T cells. V gave up 4 bases and J gave up 6 bases; unmatched junction bases: 4. The CDR3 totals 13 residues. Germline V gene lookup returns CDR1 SGDLS and CDR2 YYNGEE. TCRdb keeps only in-frame clones here, not all; method: immunoSEQ multiplex PCR. The data show approximately 49,000 clones, 85% to 95% seen once. J is TRBJ2-7 and V is TRBV9; 10 bases fit TRBD2. This TCR derives from a girl in the first two years of life with a congenital heart defect but otherwise immunologically healthy. The material sequenced was blood. The CDR3 reads CASSPGTSVEQYF. The CDR3, as DNA: TGTGCCAGCAGCCCGGGGACTAGCGTCGAGCAGTACTTC.